Below are 26 T cell receptor beta chains sequenced from a single sample in a study of CD8+ T cells in alopecia areata. Extracted from the samples, RNA was reverse transcribed into cDNA to serve as the sequencing template. Sequencing used immunoSEQ multiplex PCR; TCRdb keeps in-frame clones, though not all of them. This sample has 110,000 to 150,000 clones; about 59% occur once, and the top ten carry about 16%. As to treatment: oral pan-JAK inhibitor, 5-10 mg twice daily. The material sequenced was CD8+ T cells sorted from blood, taken at week 4, from a patient treated with tofacitinib. These receptors were obtained from a human donor with alopecia areata.

This clone was counted a few times. The rearrangement links TRBV6-6 to TRBJ2-1, with 8 bases aligning to TRBD1. The CDR3 loop spans 14 amino acids. Germline lookup yields CDR1 MNHNY and CDR2 SVGAGI (reference sequence). V was clipped by 6 bases and J by 9 bases; unmatched bases: 10. CDR3 region: CASRAGTGETEQFF. As DNA, the CDR3 is TGTGCCAGCAGGGCCGGGACAGGTGAGACTGAGCAGTTCTTC.

This sequence joins TRBV30 and TRBJ1-5; maybe TRBD1 (6 bases). In germline, CDR1 is GTSNPN, CDR2 SVGIG (reference sequence). Trimming removed 7 bases at V and 7 bases at J, with 17 bases between. This CDR3 has 13 amino acids. The DNA for the CDR3 is TGTGCCTATAGCTGGGACACCAACCAGCCCCAGCATTTT. It yields the protein CAYSWDTNQPQHF. Based on the CDR3 plus reference TRBV30 and TRBJ1-5, the full variable domain is SQTIHQWPATLVQPVGSPLSLECTVEGTSNPNLYWYRQAAGRGLQLLFYSVGIGQISSEVPQNLSASRPQDRQFILSSKKLLLSDSGFYLCAYSWDTNQPQHFGDGTRLSIL.

As to this clone: Possible read error: a much larger clone is one base away. The chain combines TRBV6-4 with TRBJ2-3; 8 bases fit TRBD2. Germline V CDR1 and CDR2: MRHNA, SNTAGT. The V segment lost 0 bases and the J segment 4 bases; nucleotides outside the gene matches: 0. The CDR3 is made up of 14 amino acids. The CDR3, as DNA: TGTGCCAGCAGTGACTCGCGGGGGGCAGATACGCAGTATTTT. Protein: CASSDSRGADTQYF.

The rearrangement uses TRBV27 and TRBJ1-4; D call uncertain. Looked up from germline, CDR1 is MNHEY and CDR2 is SMNVEV (reference sequence). The CDR3 has 14 amino acids. V lost 2 bases to trimming and J lost 0 bases, with 4 bases between them. The CDR3, as DNA: TGTGCCAGCAGTTTAAGAACAACTAATGAAAAACTGTTTTTT. Translating gives CASSLRTTNEKLFF.

V and J are TRBV5-6 and TRBJ2-7, with 7 bases fitting TRBD1. The CDR3 runs to 13 residues. V shed 5 bases, J shed 3 bases, and the junction held 5 bases outside the gene matches. CDR1 is SGHDT and CDR2 is YYEEEE in the germline V gene. CDR3 protein: CASSGQDYYEQYF. As DNA, the CDR3 is TGTGCCAGCAGTGGACAGGATTACTACGAGCAGTACTTC.

This chain uses TRBV2 with TRBJ1-4; the match to TRBD1 covers 8 bases. Germline V gives CDR1 SNHLY, CDR2 FYNNEI. Trimming at V came to 6 bases and at J to 12 bases, leaving 18 bases not matched to a gene. The CDR3 is 16 residues long. CDR3 in amino acids: CASRRPGQALGGELFF. CDR3 in DNA: TGTGCCAGCAGAAGACCGGGACAGGCCCTGGGCGGGGAACTGTTTTTT. Complete variable domain (other parts from reference TRBV2 and TRBJ1-4): EPEVTQTPSHQVTQMGQEVILRCVPISNHLYFYWYRQILGQKVEFLVSFYNNEISEKSEIFDDQFSVERPDGSNFTLKIRSTKLEDSAMYFCASRRPGQALGGELFFGSGTQLSVL.

This clone was observed once. The chain couples TRBV30 to TRBJ1-6, with 10 bases lining up with TRBD1. Germline assignment: CDR1 GTSNPN and CDR2 SVGIG (reference sequence). V shed 1 base and J 9 bases; nucleotides not matched to a gene: 3. This CDR3 spans 14 amino acids. CDR3 residues: CAWSAGQGVSPLHF. The CDR3 bases are TGTGCCTGGAGTGCCGGACAGGGGGTTTCACCCCTCCACTTT. Complete variable domain (other parts from reference TRBV30 and TRBJ1-6): SQTIHQWPATLVQPVGSPLSLECTVEGTSNPNLYWYRQAAGRGLQLLFYSVGIGQISSEVPQNLSASRPQDRQFILSSKKLLLSDSGFYLCAWSAGQGVSPLHFGNGTRLTVT.

This clone was seen more than once but under ten times. The chain links TRBV13 to TRBJ2-4, with TRBD1 matching 7 bases. J lost 1 base, V lost 3 bases, and 3 bases had no gene match. Germline loops: CDR1 PRHDT, CDR2 FYEKMQ (reference sequence). There are 15 residues in the CDR3. The CDR3 here is CASSFQQGAKNIQYF. The CDR3 coding sequence is TGTGCCAGCAGCTTTCAACAGGGGGCCAAAAACATTCAGTACTTC.

The chain carries TRBV29-1 and TRBJ2-7, with 16 nucleotides matching TRBD2. Germline CDR1 reads SQVTM; CDR2 reads ANQGSEA. The CDR3 loop spans 18 amino acids. Trimming cost V 7 bases and J 2 bases; bases outside gene matches: 14. The CDR3 DNA reads TGCAGCGCCGTAGGGTTGGGACTAGCGGGGGGGAATCCCTACGAGCAGTACTTC. Translation: CSAVGLGLAGGNPYEQYF.

This clone was seen more than once but under ten times. CDR3: CASSPPGGEQYF. DNA of the CDR3: TGTGCCAGCAGCCCCCCGGGTGGGGAGCAGTACTTC. V gene TRBV7-2 combines with J gene TRBJ2-7; D is uncertain. V lost 5 bases and J lost 7, with 12 bases in between. CDR1 and CDR2 from the germline V gene are SGHTA and FQGNSA. This CDR3 has 12 residues.

CDR3: CAWSPQIGQPQHF. The CDR3 DNA sequence: TGTGCCTGGAGTCCCCAAATTGGCCAGCCCCAGCATTTT. This rearrangement joins TRBV30 to TRBJ1-5; D not resolved. Per germline, CDR1 GTSNPN and CDR2 SVGIG (reference sequence). Trimming took off 2 bases at V and 7 bases at J, with 12 bases between the two ends. The CDR3 is 13 amino acids. The full variable domain, its missing parts supplied by reference TRBV30 and TRBJ1-5, is SQTIHQWPATLVQPVGSPLSLECTVEGTSNPNLYWYRQAAGRGLQLLFYSVGIGQISSEVPQNLSASRPQDRQFILSSKKLLLSDSGFYLCAWSPQIGQPQHFGDGTRLSIL.

The sample holds a few counts of this clone. The chain uses TRBV7-3 and TRBJ2-1; tentative D call: TRBD1 (6 bases). V was pared by 3 bases and J by 6 bases, with 12 bases between. This CDR3 region has 14 residues. Germline V gene sequence: CDR1 SGHTA, CDR2 FQGTGA. CDR3 sequence: CASSFQGPGNEQFF. Written as DNA, the CDR3 is TGTGCCAGCAGCTTCCAGGGGCCGGGCAATGAGCAGTTCTTC. The entire variable domain, with the rest obtained from reference TRBV7-3 and TRBJ2-1, is as follows: GAGVSQTPSNKVTEKGKYVELRCDPISGHTALYWYRQSLGQGPEFLIYFQGTGAADDSGLPNDRFFAVRPEGSVSTLKIQRTERGDSAVYLCASSFQGPGNEQFFGPGTRLTVL.

In regard to this clone: Other DNA sequences in the sample encode the same CDR3. The rearrangement links TRBV5-5 to TRBJ1-2; D is perhaps TRBD1 (5 bases). Germline loops: CDR1 SGHKS, CDR2 YYEKEE (reference sequence). This CDR3 region has 14 residues. Trimming removed 3 bases at V and 4 bases at J, with 13 bases between. CDR3 sequence: CASSWDRGPYGYTF. For the CDR3, the DNA is TGTGCCAGCAGCTGGGACCGTGGACCCTATGGCTACACCTTC.

This clone was seen more than once but under ten times. This chain connects TRBV30 to TRBJ2-2; D is unresolved. Germline-derived CDR1 and CDR2 are GTSNPN and SVGIG (reference sequence). V was pared by 6 bases and J by 0 bases, with 5 bases between. CDR3 length: 12 amino acids. The DNA for the CDR3 is TGTGCCTGCGCCACGAACACCGGGGAGCTGTTTTTT. This encodes CACATNTGELFF.

On this clone itself: The sample carries other DNA sequences with the same CDR3. The chain couples TRBV29-1 to TRBJ2-5, with a possible D match to TRBD1 (6 bases). Germline V CDR1 and CDR2: SQVTM, ANQGSEA. This CDR3 comprises 12 residues. Trimming removed 3 bases from V and 3 bases from J, with 8 bases in between. The CDR3 is CSVDRGEETQYF. The CDR3 bases are TGCAGCGTTGACAGGGGAGAAGAGACCCAGTACTTC.

This rearrangement joins TRBV13 to TRBJ1-6, with no clear D. CDR1 PRHDT and CDR2 FYEKMQ come from the germline V gene (reference sequence). CDR3 length: 14 residues. V was trimmed by 5 bases and J by 10 bases, leaving 15 bases between them. CDR3 sequence reads: CASSPTLEGSPLHF. The CDR3 nucleotides read TGTGCCAGCAGCCCGACCCTCGAAGGGTCACCCCTCCACTTT.

This clone came up once. The genes are TRBV15 and TRBJ1-6; 10 bases fit TRBD1. J lost 4 bases, V lost 5 bases, and 5 bases had no gene match. CDR3 length: 16 amino acids. Germline-derived CDR1 and CDR2 are LNHNV and YYDKDF (reference sequence). CDR3 loop: CATSAPGQGYNSPLHF. The CDR3, as DNA: TGTGCCACCAGCGCCCCGGGACAGGGGTATAATTCACCCCTCCACTTT.

This clone was counted only a few times. The chain's CDR3 is CASSLVQGEQETQYF. In DNA, the CDR3 is TGTGCCAGCAGCTTAGTACAAGGGGAACAAGAGACCCAGTACTTC. The chain couples TRBV7-9 to TRBJ2-5, with a weak D call TRBD1 (5 bases). Per the germline V gene, CDR1 is SEHNR and CDR2 is FQNEAQ (reference sequence). The CDR3 runs 15 residues. Trimming left V 1 base short and J 2 bases short, with 11 bases between.

The CDR3 sequence: CASSLAQSAYNEQFF. For the CDR3, the DNA is TGTGCCAGCAGCTTGGCCCAGAGCGCCTACAATGAGCAGTTCTTC. The J gene is TRBJ2-1, the V gene TRBV5-6, with D uncertain. The CDR3 length is 15 residues. Germline V gene sequence: CDR1 SGHDT, CDR2 YYEEEE. The germline V and J ends were trimmed by 0 bases and 2 bases, with 9 bases remaining between them.

This clone occurred a few times. This rearrangement joins TRBV5-1 to TRBJ2-2, with TRBD1 matching 8 bases. The CDR3 length is 18 residues. V trimming: 4 bases; J trimming: 5 bases; junction bases outside the gene matches: 16. Per germline, CDR1 SGHRS and CDR2 YFSETQ. The CDR3 nucleotides read TGCGCCAGCAGCCCCCGACCCCAGGGGGCTGTAAGGACCGGGGAGCTGTTTTTT. It encodes CASSPRPQGAVRTGELFF.

This chain links TRBV4-3 with TRBJ1-1; no firm D call. Germline-derived CDR1 and CDR2 are LGHNA and YSLEER. The germline V and J ends were trimmed by 3 bases and 7 bases, with 9 bases remaining between them. The CDR3 runs to 12 residues. CDR3 coding DNA: TGCGCCAGCAGCCACGGGTCCCTTGAAGCTTTCTTT. Translation: CASSHGSLEAFF.

The chain couples TRBV5-1 to TRBJ2-1; the D gene is possibly TRBD1 (6 bases). CDR3 size: 15 residues. Trimming pared 2 bases from V and 1 base from J, leaving 10 bases between. The germline gives CDR1 SGHRS, CDR2 YFSETQ. The DNA for the CDR3 is TGCGCCAGCAGCTTCCGGGACACTTCCTACAATGAGCAGTTCTTC. It codes for CASSFRDTSYNEQFF.

The rearrangement links TRBV5-1 to TRBJ2-1, with a possible D match to TRBD1 (5 bases). This CDR3 comprises 16 residues. Deletions cut 4 bases from V and 0 bases from J, with 14 bases between. Germline CDR1 reads SGHRS; CDR2 reads YFSETQ. The DNA for the CDR3 is TGCGCCAGCAGCCCCTCGACAGCGAGCTCCTACAATGAGCAGTTCTTC. It is translated as CASSPSTASSYNEQFF.

The V call is TRBV27, the J call TRBJ2-1; tentative D call: TRBD2 (5 bases). This CDR3 has 14 residues. Germline lookup yields CDR1 MNHEY and CDR2 SMNVEV (reference sequence). V shed 8 bases and J shed 5 bases, with 16 bases lying between them. The CDR3 DNA reads as TGTGCCAGCGGGTTAGCTACGGGGAACAATGAGCAGTTCTTC. Translated, it gives CASGLATGNNEQFF.

The chain recombines TRBV2 with TRBJ1-1, with D possibly being TRBD1 (5 bases). The CDR3 is 15 amino acids. V shed 3 bases and J shed 4 bases, with 15 bases lying between them. CDR1 and CDR2 (germline): SNHLY, FYNNEI. CDR3 sequence: CASSEGGRVPTEAFF. CDR3 DNA: TGTGCCAGCAGTGAGGGGGGGAGGGTACCCACTGAAGCTTTCTTT.

The gene calls are TRBV29-1 and TRBJ2-6; D unresolved. CDR3 length equals 13 residues. V was shortened by 6 bases and J by 3 bases, with 9 bases between the two germline ends. The germline V gene has CDR1 SQVTM and CDR2 ANQGSEA. CDR3 sequence: CSVRALGANVLTF. The CDR3 nucleotides are TGCAGCGTGCGTGCTCTTGGGGCCAACGTCCTGACTTTC.